This T cell receptor (beta chain) was profiled in a study of T-cell memory formation after mild COVID-19. Study-level results: Clones from the second wave (peaking day 37) had unconfirmed SARS-CoV-2 specificity. Clones shrinking from day 15 to 85 showed even CD4/CD8 mixes; later expanders tilted CD4+. Contracting CD4+ clones sat mainly in CM and EM; CD8+ in EMRA. There were some responding clones in pre-infection memory, which suggested that cross-reactive memory had joined.

TCRdb fed the 5' RACE reads into MiXCR, producing one record per CDR3 protein. The sample shows 65,000 to 90,000 distinct CDR3 sequences, 9.5% to 15% of them seen only once. A note on this clonotype: Its antigen is as yet unknown.

This CDR3 has 13 residues. The germline CDR1 and CDR2 sequences are SGHTA and FQGNSA. Trimming cost V 8 bases and J 2 bases, with 9 bases left between them. The J gene is TRBJ2-2, the V gene TRBV7-2; possible D gene TRBD2, 5 bases. The clonotype was recovered from a man aged 18-30 years who had mild COVID-19 (a few samples of this study predate the infection). Cell type and time point are not known. Sequencing was performed on PBMCs or a T cell subset sorted from them (not recorded which). The CDR3 sequence: CASERDNTGELFF. CDR3 bases: TGTGCCAGCGAGAGGGATAACACCGGGGAGCTGTTTTTT.